This entry features one T cell receptor (beta chain) sequence. The data originate from a study of identical twins. Among all donors, each was a healthy Caucasian. cDNA carried unique molecular identifiers, and a universal primer site was added by template switching. TCRdb recomputed calls from the 5' RACE reads with MiXCR, one row per CDR3 protein. Counted here are about 470,000 distinct CDR3 sequences, approximately 25% occurring once; the ten biggest clones make up over 2.5%. Germline V lookup: CDR1 DFQATT, CDR2 SNEGSKA (reference sequence). The CDR3 runs 14 residues. V gave up 6 bases and J gave up 4 bases, with 17 bases separating them. The same sample was also used in a study of T cells expressing NK-cell markers. This second study says: About 1.0-7.0% of CD8+ T cells in several donors belonged to dominant NKG2C+ clonotypes. The study left the HCMV specificity of expanded NKG2C+ T cell clones unresolved.

V usage is TRBV20-1 and J usage is TRBJ2-3, with D perhaps matching TRBD2 (7 bases). The sample consisted of CD4+ T cells sorted from blood. This TCR was sampled from a woman aged 18-29 years in good health. The CDR3, as DNA: TGCAGTGCGGAGGGGGAGGGGGGGCCAGATACGCAGTATTTT. It encodes CSAEGEGGPDTQYF.